This T cell receptor (beta chain) comes out of a study of naive and memory T cell subsets. General observations from the study: Expression changes during T cell differentiation may affect RNA-based TCR counts. Clonotypes are single alpha or beta chains, not paired receptors.

This clonotype was seen repeatedly, ten times or more. Its target is unknown. This CDR3 is built from 14 residues. Trimming removed 3 bases from V and 13 bases from J; junction bases left unmatched: 9. Germline CDR1 KGHSH, CDR2 LQKENI. Sequential positive selection took CD4 T cells first, then CD8 T cells. Cells stained for CD3, CD4, CD8, CD45RA and CD27 were sorted into four subsets. An equimolar mix of two oligonucleotides served as the beta constant-region primer for TRBC1 and TRBC2. TCRdb itself ran the UMI-ligation and nested PCR reads through MiXCR, one entry per CDR3 protein. The sample has tens of thousands of distinct CDR3 sequences; about 6.5% are singletons.

The source material was central memory CD4+ T cells from blood. The gene calls are TRBV18 and TRBJ1-6; 7 bases map to TRBD1. The clonotype comes from a human donor in good health. In nucleotides, the CDR3 is TGTGCCAGCTCACCGGGACAGCGTAATTTTCCCCTCCACTTT. It codes for CASSPGQRNFPLHF.